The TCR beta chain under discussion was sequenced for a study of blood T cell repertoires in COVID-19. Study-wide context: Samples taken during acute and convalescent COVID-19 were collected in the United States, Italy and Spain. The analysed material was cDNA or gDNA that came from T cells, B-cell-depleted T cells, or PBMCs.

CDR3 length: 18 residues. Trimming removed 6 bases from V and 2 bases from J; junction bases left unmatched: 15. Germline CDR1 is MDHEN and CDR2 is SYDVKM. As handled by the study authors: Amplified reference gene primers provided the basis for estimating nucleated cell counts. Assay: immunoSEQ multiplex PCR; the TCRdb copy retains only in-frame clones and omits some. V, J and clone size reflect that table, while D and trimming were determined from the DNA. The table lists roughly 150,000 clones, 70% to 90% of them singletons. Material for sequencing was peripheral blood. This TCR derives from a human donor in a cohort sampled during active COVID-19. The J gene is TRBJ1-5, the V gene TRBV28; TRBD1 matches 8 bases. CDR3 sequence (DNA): TGTGCCAGCAGCGAGGGTCGAAACAGGGGGAGGCGCAATCAGCCCCAGCATTTT. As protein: CASSEGRNRGRRNQPQHF.